This T cell receptor (beta chain) appears in the sequencing data of a study of T-cell reconstitution after alpha-beta-depleted transplantation in children. Library preparation (for TCRbeta) was performed with unique molecular identifiers. TCRdb re-called the PCR reads through MiXCR, storing one row per CDR3 protein. The sample has hundreds of thousands of distinct CDR3 sequences, 15% to 20% seen once. The CDR3 runs 14 residues. Germline CDR1 is MNHEY and CDR2 is SMNVEV (reference sequence). V lost 8 bases, J lost 5 bases, and 18 bases lay in between. The chain links TRBV27 to TRBJ2-5, with D tentatively TRBD1 (5 bases). The material was PBMCs from the stem cell graft donor, obtained from the stem cell graft. The clonotype comes from a human donor who donated a stem cell graft to a child with acute lymphoblastic leukemia. The CDR3 sequence is CASALIGQSETQYF. The CDR3 bases are TGTGCCAGCGCCCTCATCGGACAATCGGAGACCCAGTACTTC.